The clone carrying this T cell receptor beta chain was found many times. The target antigen is unknown. A second PCR of 7 to 11 cycles used a sample-barcoded 5' primer and a J-beta primer mix. MiXCR was run by TCRdb on the 5' RACE reads, yielding one entry per CDR3 protein. The sample yields under 1,000,000 distinct CDR3 sequences, around 50% seen once. This record belongs to a study of blood T cells in healthy people across ages. The study's findings and limits: Using unsorted PBMCs precluded a conclusive naive versus antigen-experienced comparison.

Each sample yielded at least 5.5 micrograms of PBMC total RNA. This TCR derives from a man aged 80 or over in good health. Sequencing was carried out using blood.

The CDR3 nucleotides read TGCAGCGTTGAGTGGTGGGGTGGGACCCAGTACTTC. Residues: CSVEWWGGTQYF. The genes are TRBV29-1 and TRBJ2-5, with D uncertain. V dropped 3 bases and J dropped 7 bases, with 12 bases sitting between them. This CDR3 has 12 amino acids. Germline values: CDR1 SQVTM, CDR2 ANQGSEA.